This T cell receptor (beta chain) was captured by sequencing in a study of blood T cell repertoires in COVID-19. The wider study: Material from acute and convalescent COVID-19 was sourced from the United States, Italy and Spain. From T cells, B-cell-depleted T cells, or PBMCs came the material, which was cDNA or gDNA.

Patients of the Seattle cohort, enrolled during active infection, were followed longitudinally. Original handling: Amplified reference gene primers provided the basis for estimating nucleated cell counts. Repertoires were generated with immunoSEQ multiplex PCR, while TCRdb's copy carries only in-frame clones and drops some. Clone size and the V and J calls come from that table; the DNA yielded D and trimming. The sample records 300,000 to 450,000 clones, about 89% being singletons. Germline V gives CDR1 SGHRS, CDR2 YFSETQ. V lost 4 bases, J lost 2 bases, and 5 bases stayed unmatched. CDR3 length: 14 residues.

The chain recombines TRBV5-1 with TRBJ2-7; TRBD1 agrees at 8 bases. The TCR was taken from a woman aged 30 to 39 with COVID-19, enrolled during active disease. Sample: peripheral blood. CDR3 sequence reads: CASSPGQAPYEQYF. CDR3 DNA: TGCGCCAGCAGCCCGGGACAGGCGCCCTACGAGCAGTACTTC.